The 32 T cell receptor beta chains reported below all come from one sample, sequenced in a study of vaccination and CD4 T cells after COVID-19. CD4+ T cells that had been cultured provided DNA sequenced with the Oncomine TCR Beta short-read assay. TCRdb ran MiXCR on the PCR reads and lists one entry per CDR3 protein. The sample includes roughly 15,000 distinct CDR3 sequences, around 46% of them seen just once. These TCRs are of unknown antigen specificity. Noted treatment: roughly ten-day PBMC culture with coronavirus spike peptide pools or control peptides (ViraFEST assay). The sequencing input was CD4+ T cells from blood, cultured in vitro. All receptors come from a human donor who had recovered from COVID-19.

The V call is TRBV4-1, the J call TRBJ2-5; the D gene is possibly TRBD2 (6 bases). Between the trimmed V and J ends, which lost 1 base and 2 bases, there was a span of 11 bases. There are 15 residues in the CDR3. CDR1 MGHRA and CDR2 YSYEKL come from the germline V gene. The CDR3 spells CASSQGGVLQETQYF. The CDR3 DNA follows: TGCGCCAGCAGCCAAGGGGGGGTCTTACAAGAGACCCAGTACTTC.

The sample holds a few counts of this clonotype. The chain has TRBV7-6 and TRBJ2-5; 7 bases are a match to TRBD1. Germline V gene data show CDR1 as SGHVS and CDR2 as FNYEAQ. This CDR3 has 15 residues. V lost 5 bases and J lost 7; bases outside the gene matches: 13. Here the CDR3 reads CASSARDRMLATQYF. In DNA, the CDR3 is TGTGCCAGCAGCGCCCGGGACAGAATGTTAGCGACCCAGTACTTC.

J is TRBJ2-3 and V is TRBV19; D is tentatively TRBD1 or TRBD2 (5 bases each). Germline-derived CDR1 and CDR2 are LNHDA and SQIVND (reference sequence). Trimming took off 3 bases at V and 2 bases at J, with 15 bases between the two ends. The CDR3 consists of 16 residues. The CDR3 is CASSMLRDPVTDTQYF. CDR3 DNA sequence: TGTGCCAGTAGTATGCTCAGGGACCCTGTCACAGATACGCAGTATTTT.

The V and J genes are TRBV5-4 and TRBJ2-3; 7 nucleotides agree with TRBD2. This CDR3 is 16 amino acids long. The V segment lost 1 base and the J segment 4 bases; nucleotides outside the gene matches: 9. CDR1 and CDR2 from the germline V gene are SGHNT and YYREEE (reference sequence). CDR3: CASSLSSGGSPDTQYF. CDR3 nucleotide sequence: TGTGCCAGCAGCTTGTCTTCAGGCGGGAGCCCAGATACGCAGTATTTT.

Here the CDR3 DNA reads TGTGCCAGCAGCTTAGGGCAGGGGGTCAATCAGCCCCAGCATTTT. This codes for CASSLGQGVNQPQHF. The rearrangement joins TRBV7-9 to TRBJ1-5; 7 bases are shared with TRBD1. The germline gives CDR1 SEHNR, CDR2 FQNEAQ (reference sequence). The CDR3 is 15 residues long. Germline trimming cut 1 base from V and 3 bases from J; bases unmatched to any gene: 3. The full variable domain, its missing parts supplied by reference TRBV7-9 and TRBJ1-5, is DTGVSQNPRHKITKRGQNVTFRCDPISEHNRLYWYRQTLGQGPEFLTYFQNEAQLEKSRLLSDRFSAERPKGSFSTLEIQRTEQGDSAMYLCASSLGQGVNQPQHFGDGTRLSIL.

By sample share, this clonotype is medium-sized. This rearrangement joins TRBV5-1 to TRBJ2-3; D is unclear. The germline CDR1 and CDR2 sequences are SGHRS and YFSETQ. V lost 0 bases and J 2 bases, leaving 13 bases between the germline ends. This CDR3 is built from 16 residues. The CDR3 nucleotides are TGCGCCAGCAGCTTGGGCCTTTTTGGCCCCACAGATACGCAGTATTTT. Translating gives CASSLGLFGPTDTQYF.

This clonotype is classed as large. This chain joins TRBV6-2 or TRBV6-3 and TRBJ2-1; 15 bases are a match to TRBD2. The V gene's germline CDR1 is MNHEY and CDR2 SVGEGT. The CDR3 sequence is 18 residues long. Trimming cost V 3 bases and J 9 bases; bases outside gene matches: 12. CDR3 DNA: TGTGCCAGCAGTTATACCCGAGGGACTAGCGGGAGGAGCGGTGAGCAGTTCTTC. Protein sequence: CASSYTRGTSGRSGEQFF.

The rearrangement uses TRBV5-1 and TRBJ2-3; 8 bases line up with TRBD1. Germline assignment: CDR1 SGHRS and CDR2 YFSETQ. V dropped 6 bases and J dropped 4; count of bases not matched to a gene: 7. The CDR3 sequence is 14 residues long. In nucleotides, the CDR3 is TGCGCCAGCAACGCCCGACAGGGGCCAGATACGCAGTATTTT. Amino acid sequence: CASNARQGPDTQYF.

The J gene is TRBJ2-6, the V gene TRBV20-1; no clear D gene. Trimming stripped 2 bases from V and 0 bases from J, with 5 bases between. Per the germline V gene, CDR1 is DFQATT and CDR2 is SNEGSKA (reference sequence). This CDR3 comprises 14 residues. The CDR3 reads CSARIGSGANVLTF. In nucleotides, the CDR3 is TGCAGTGCTAGAATCGGCTCTGGGGCCAACGTCCTGACTTTC.

This chain uses TRBV12-3 or TRBV12-4 with TRBJ1-5, with D unclear. The CDR3 spans 12 residues. V gave up 0 bases and J gave up 5 bases, with 2 bases separating them. As DNA, the CDR3 is TGTGCCAGCAGTTTAGCTTATCAGCCCCAGCATTTT. Its protein product is CASSLAYQPQHF.

The J gene is TRBJ1-5, the V gene TRBV6-1; 7 nucleotides align to TRBD1. This CDR3 is 15 amino acids long. The J segment lost 0 bases and the V segment lost 5 bases, leaving 4 bases of the junction unmatched. CDR1 is MNHNS, CDR2 SASEGT, per germline. In nucleotides, the CDR3 is TGTGCCAGCAGTATTGGGACAGCTAGCAATCAGCCCCAGCATTTT. Its translation: CASSIGTASNQPQHF.

The chain links TRBV28 to TRBJ1-2; 7 bases are shared with TRBD1. In germline, CDR1 is MDHEN, CDR2 SYDVKM. Trimming removed 2 bases from V and 8 bases from J; junction bases left unmatched: 2. The CDR3 totals 12 residues. The CDR3 sequence is CASSLAGGGYTF. The CDR3 DNA reads as TGTGCCAGCAGTTTAGCAGGGGGGGGCTACACCTTC.

The rearrangement joins TRBV28 to TRBJ1-5; no clear D. Trimming removed 5 bases from V and 1 base from J, with 9 bases in between. Germline CDR1 is MDHEN and CDR2 is SYDVKM. The CDR3 covers 14 residues. The CDR3 DNA reads TGTGCCAGCAGTCCTCGCGGGAGCAATCAGCCCCAGCATTTT. This sequence encodes CASSPRGSNQPQHF.

The V gene is TRBV7-2, the J gene TRBJ2-7; unclear D gene. CDR1 and CDR2 (germline): SGHTA, FQGNSA. This CDR3 spans 13 amino acids. V dropped 7 bases and J dropped 5 bases, with 15 bases sitting between them. CDR3 nucleotide sequence: TGTGCCAGCAAAGGACCAGCGTCGAACGAGCAGTACTTC. Its translation is CASKGPASNEQYF.

This clonotype was counted between two and nine times. The chain joins TRBV24-1 to TRBJ2-3, with 7 bases identical to TRBD2. With 5 bases clipped from V and 4 bases from J, the junction kept 8 bases outside the gene matches. CDR1 is KGHDR, CDR2 SFDVKD, per germline. The CDR3 length is 15 residues. The CDR3 DNA is TGTGCCACCAGTGCCGGCGGGAGTTGGGCAGATACGCAGTATTTT. Its translation is CATSAGGSWADTQYF.

V usage is TRBV19 and J usage is TRBJ2-5, with TRBD2 matching over 8 bases. The germline CDR1 and CDR2 sequences are LNHDA and SQIVND (reference sequence). CDR3 length equals 17 residues. V was pared by 3 bases and J by 9 bases, with 18 bases of the junction left unmatched. The CDR3 DNA reads TGTGCCAGTAGTATGGGATCAGCGGGGGAGACCCGTTCGTCCCAGTACTTC. Its translation is CASSMGSAGETRSSQYF.

This sequence joins TRBV7-2 and TRBJ2-1; no clear D. V shed 3 bases and J shed 4 bases, with 10 bases lying between them. CDR1 is SGHTA, CDR2 FQGNSA, per germline. This CDR3 is built from 14 residues. Here the CDR3 reads CASSLQSEYNEQFF. CDR3 sequence (DNA): TGTGCCAGCAGCTTGCAAAGCGAATACAATGAGCAGTTCTTC.

The gene calls are TRBV6-4 and TRBJ2-3; possibly TRBD1 for D (6 bases). This CDR3 region has 14 residues. The germline gives CDR1 MRHNA, CDR2 SNTAGT. V lost 3 bases and J 4 bases, leaving 11 bases between the germline ends. CDR3 sequence: CASSEQGSPDTQYF. CDR3 DNA: TGTGCCAGCAGTGAACAGGGTAGCCCAGATACGCAGTATTTT.

This clonotype was counted a few times. V usage is TRBV7-2 and J usage is TRBJ1-5; 9 bases are shared with TRBD1. The junction had 1 base not matched to a gene; V was cut back by 4 bases and J by 0 bases. This CDR3 spans 15 amino acids. CDR1 and CDR2 (germline): SGHTA, FQGNSA. Here the CDR3 DNA reads TGTGCCAGCAGCTGGACAGGGGATAGCAATCAGCCCCAGCATTTT. Its protein product is CASSWTGDSNQPQHF.

A few counts support this clonotype. The chain is built from TRBV20-1 and TRBJ2-1; 11 nucleotides line up with TRBD2. The CDR3 consists of 13 residues. The J segment lost 8 bases and the V segment lost 8 bases, leaving 8 bases of the junction unmatched. Germline CDR1 reads DFQATT; CDR2 reads SNEGSKA (reference sequence). CDR3 residues: CSHRLAGPHEQFF. CDR3 sequence (DNA): TGCAGTCACCGACTAGCGGGACCCCATGAGCAGTTCTTC.

The gene calls are TRBV18 and TRBJ1-1; TRBD1 matches 7 bases. The V gene end was trimmed by 5 bases and the J gene end by 3 bases; junction bases not matched to a gene: 3. The CDR3 consists of 13 residues. Germline V CDR1 and CDR2: KGHSH, LQKENI. CDR3 nucleotide sequence: TGTGCCAGCTCATCAGGACAGGACACTGAAGCTTTCTTT. Protein: CASSSGQDTEAFF.

V gene TRBV19 combines with J gene TRBJ2-3; D might be TRBD2 (5 bases). Trimming removed 7 bases from V and 5 bases from J, with 13 bases in between. The CDR3 loop spans 13 amino acids. Germline CDR1 LNHDA, CDR2 SQIVND (reference sequence). In DNA, the CDR3 is TGTGCCAGTACCGTGCTCGGAGGAGATACGCAGTATTTT. It codes for CASTVLGGDTQYF.

This clonotype has a handful of counts. The V gene is TRBV20-1, the J gene TRBJ2-7, with D unclear. This CDR3 is built from 11 residues. Germline V gene lookup returns CDR1 DFQATT and CDR2 SNEGSKA (reference sequence). Trimming removed 0 bases at V and 3 bases at J, with 3 bases between. CDR3 DNA sequence: TGCAGTGCTAGAGACCACTACGAGCAGTACTTC. Translated: CSARDHYEQYF.

The V and J genes are TRBV7-9 and TRBJ2-1, with D maybe TRBD2 (6 bases). V was clipped by 2 bases and J by 5 bases, with 16 bases between them. CDR1 and CDR2 (germline): SEHNR, FQNEAQ (reference sequence). CDR3 length: 16 amino acids. The chain's CDR3 is CASSLSTVGGHNEQFF. CDR3 coding DNA: TGTGCCAGCAGCTTATCCACCGTCGGGGGTCACAATGAGCAGTTCTTC. Looking up the rest from reference TRBV7-9 and TRBJ2-1 gives the full variable domain: DTGVSQNPRHKITKRGQNVTFRCDPISEHNRLYWYRQTLGQGPEFLTYFQNEAQLEKSRLLSDRFSAERPKGSFSTLEIQRTEQGDSAMYLCASSLSTVGGHNEQFFGPGTRLTVL.

The chain uses TRBV6-5 and TRBJ2-7; 7 bases fit TRBD1. The CDR3 contains 13 residues. The V segment lost 4 bases and the J segment 5 bases; nucleotides outside the gene matches: 5. Germline V gene data show CDR1 as MNHEY and CDR2 as SVGAGI. The CDR3 sequence is CASSLPGGDEQYF. CDR3 nucleotide sequence: TGTGCCAGCAGTTTACCAGGGGGAGACGAGCAGTACTTC.

The chain combines TRBV20-1 with TRBJ2-1, with 10 nucleotides matching TRBD2. V was pared by 5 bases and J by 0 bases, with 4 bases of the junction left unmatched. In germline, CDR1 is DFQATT, CDR2 SNEGSKA (reference sequence). The CDR3 has 15 residues. The CDR3, as DNA: TGCAGTGCTGTAGCGGGAGGCTTCTCCTACAATGAGCAGTTCTTC. It encodes CSAVAGGFSYNEQFF.

This clonotype was detected a few times. The chain links TRBV20-1 to TRBJ1-1; TRBD1 might be the D (6 bases). The CDR3 runs to 14 residues. V lost 0 bases to trimming and J lost 5 bases, with 13 bases between them. Germline CDR1 is DFQATT and CDR2 is SNEGSKA (reference sequence). The CDR3 here is CSARDRRGHTEAFF. The DNA of the CDR3 is TGCAGTGCTAGAGATCGTCGGGGGCATACTGAAGCTTTCTTT.

The chain joins TRBV20-1 to TRBJ2-1; 12 bases agree with TRBD1. Germline CDR1 is DFQATT and CDR2 is SNEGSKA (reference sequence). J gave up 8 bases and V 7 bases, and 21 bases lay outside the gene matches. The CDR3 length is 18 residues. The CDR3 is CSVMGQGAISGRRHEQFF. The CDR3 DNA sequence: TGCAGTGTCATGGGACAGGGGGCTATTAGCGGGAGGAGGCATGAGCAGTTCTTC.

V usage is TRBV24-1 and J usage is TRBJ2-5, with 8 bases aligning to TRBD1. This CDR3 is 16 amino acids long. Germline-derived CDR1 and CDR2 are KGHDR and SFDVKD. The V gene end was trimmed by 3 bases and the J gene end by 1 base; junction bases not matched to a gene: 6. CDR3 DNA sequence: TGTGCCACCAGTGATCCCGGGACAGGTGTCCAAGAGACCCAGTACTTC. It specifies CATSDPGTGVQETQYF.

The V gene is TRBV6-2 or TRBV6-3, the J gene TRBJ2-5, with D hard to call. This CDR3 has 12 residues. V was cut by 2 bases and J by 5 bases, with 6 bases left in between. Germline V lookup: CDR1 MNHEY, CDR2 SVGEGT. The CDR3 region has the DNA TGTGCCAGCAGTTACCCGGTGGAGACCCAGTACTTC. This sequence encodes CASSYPVETQYF.

The V and J genes are TRBV6-5 and TRBJ1-2; maybe TRBD1 (5 bases). Trimming shortened V by 4 bases and J by 3 bases, and 9 bases separated the two germline ends. The CDR3 loop spans 13 amino acids. Germline V gives CDR1 MNHEY, CDR2 SVGAGI. CDR3 sequence: CASSSREDYGYTF. In nucleotides, the CDR3 is TGTGCCAGCAGTTCCAGGGAGGACTATGGCTACACCTTC.

The V call is TRBV20-1, the J call TRBJ1-2; D unclear. The V and J ends lost 0 bases and 5 bases respectively, with 16 bases between them. This CDR3 region has 15 residues. Germline V lookup: CDR1 DFQATT, CDR2 SNEGSKA (reference sequence). The DNA of the CDR3 is TGCAGTGCTAGAGATCCATCTGGACTGGGATATGGCTACACCTTC. This codes for CSARDPSGLGYGYTF.